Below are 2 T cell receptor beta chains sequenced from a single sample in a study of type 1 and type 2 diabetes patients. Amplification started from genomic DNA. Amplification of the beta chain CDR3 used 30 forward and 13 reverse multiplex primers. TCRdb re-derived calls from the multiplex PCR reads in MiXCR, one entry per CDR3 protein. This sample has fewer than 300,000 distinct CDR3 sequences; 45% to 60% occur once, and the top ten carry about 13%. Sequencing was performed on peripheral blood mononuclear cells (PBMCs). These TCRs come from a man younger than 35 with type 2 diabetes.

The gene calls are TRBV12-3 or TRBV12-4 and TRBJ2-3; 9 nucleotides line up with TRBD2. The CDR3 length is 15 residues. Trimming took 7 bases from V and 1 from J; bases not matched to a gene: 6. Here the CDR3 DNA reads TGTGCCAGCACCTTTAGCGGGAGAGGCACAGATACGCAGTATTTT. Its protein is CASTFSGRGTDTQYF.

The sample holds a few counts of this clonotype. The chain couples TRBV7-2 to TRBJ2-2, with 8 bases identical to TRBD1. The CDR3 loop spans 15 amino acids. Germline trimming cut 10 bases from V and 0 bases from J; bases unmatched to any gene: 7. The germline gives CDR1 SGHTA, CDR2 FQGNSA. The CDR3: CAIPQGETNTGELFF. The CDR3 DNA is TGTGCCATCCCACAGGGGGAAACGAACACCGGGGAGCTGTTTTTT.